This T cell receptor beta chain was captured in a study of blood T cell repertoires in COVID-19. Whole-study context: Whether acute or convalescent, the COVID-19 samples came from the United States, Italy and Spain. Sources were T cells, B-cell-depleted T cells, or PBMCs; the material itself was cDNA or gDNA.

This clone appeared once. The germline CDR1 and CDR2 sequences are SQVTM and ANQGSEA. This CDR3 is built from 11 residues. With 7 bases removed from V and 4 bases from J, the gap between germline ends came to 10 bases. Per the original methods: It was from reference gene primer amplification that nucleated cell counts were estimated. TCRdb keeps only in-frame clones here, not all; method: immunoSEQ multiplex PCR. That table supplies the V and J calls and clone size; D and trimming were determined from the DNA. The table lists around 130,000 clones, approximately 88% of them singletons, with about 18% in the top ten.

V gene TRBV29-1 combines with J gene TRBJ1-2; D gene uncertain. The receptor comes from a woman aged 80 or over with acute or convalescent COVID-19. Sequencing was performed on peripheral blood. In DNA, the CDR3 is TGCAGCGCCGCGAACCTCTATGGCTACACCTTC. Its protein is CSAANLYGYTF.